This record concerns one T cell receptor beta chain sequence. With a J-beta primer mix and a sample-barcoded 5' primer, a second PCR ran 7 to 11 cycles. TCRdb reanalysed the 5' RACE reads using MiXCR and keeps one entry per CDR3 protein. The sample contains some 780,000 distinct CDR3 sequences, about 56% of which appear only once. Germline CDR1 and CDR2: LNHDA and SQIVND (reference sequence). This CDR3 is 16 amino acids long. J lost 3 bases, V lost 6 bases, and 13 bases had no gene match. This entry comes from a study of blood T cells in healthy people across ages. The genes are TRBV19 and TRBJ2-5; TRBD1 aligns across 7 bases. Sequenced: blood. The clonotype comes from a middle-aged man in good health. CDR3 amino acids: CASSPAEGGREETQYF. DNA for the CDR3: TGTGCCAGTAGCCCCGCGGAAGGGGGCCGAGAAGAGACCCAGTACTTC.